The clone carrying this TCR beta chain was observed at least ten times. The CDR3 sequence is 14 residues long. J gave up 7 bases and V 1 base, and 5 bases lay outside the gene matches. The germline CDR1 and CDR2 sequences are SGHNT and YYREEE (reference sequence). This specimen belongs to a study of blood T cell repertoires in COVID-19. Original processing notes: Scientists estimated how many nucleated cells there were by amplifying reference gene primers. Only in-frame clones appear in the TCRdb table, and some are missing; sequencing was by immunoSEQ multiplex PCR. The V and J calls and clone size come from that table; D and trimming were worked out from the DNA. Here the sample spans 200,000 to 250,000 clones, about 80% being singletons.

The chain employs TRBV5-4 and TRBJ1-5; 7 bases are shared with TRBD1. The sequencing sample was made of peripheral blood. The clonotype originates from a woman aged 80 or older with acute or convalescent COVID-19. The CDR3 is CASSLQGGRQPQHF. For the CDR3, the DNA is TGTGCCAGCAGCTTGCAGGGGGGCCGGCAGCCCCAGCATTTT. Variable domain in full (rest from reference TRBV5-4 and TRBJ1-5): ETGVTQSPTHLIKTRGQQVTLRCSSQSGHNTVSWYQQALGQGPQFIFQYYREEENGRGNFPPRFSGLQFPNYSSELNVNALELDDSALYLCASSLQGGRQPQHFGDGTRLSIL.